The TCR beta chain described here comes from a study of regulatory T cells in long-lasting Graves disease. Whole-study findings and limits: A reduction in accuracy may have resulted from the small sample size.

The time point denotes: persistent/refractory GD, antithyroid drugs over 5 years with positive TRAb. PBMCs were the source of the RNA used for TCR sequencing. Investigators report Graves' disease was diagnosed under American Thyroid Association guidelines. This clonotype has ten or more counts. The antigen is not known. TCR beta libraries were built with iRepertoire HTBI primers and Arm-PCR of CDR3 regions. TCRdb called the multiplex PCR reads again in MiXCR, with one record for every CDR3 protein. The sample includes approximately 500,000 distinct CDR3 sequences, 20% to 25% of them seen just once. Germline values: CDR1 MGHRA, CDR2 YSYEKL. The CDR3 length is 15 residues. With 0 bases removed from V and 5 bases from J, the gap between germline ends came to 10 bases.

This specimen consisted of peripheral blood mononuclear cells (PBMCs), obtained when the disease was refractory, from a patient treated with antithyroid drugs. This chain joins TRBV4-1 and TRBJ1-4; D gene uncertain. The receptor's source is a female donor with Graves disease. The CDR3, as DNA: TGCGCCAGCAGCCAAGATGAGGGAACGAATGAAAAACTGTTTTTT. Its translation is CASSQDEGTNEKLFF.